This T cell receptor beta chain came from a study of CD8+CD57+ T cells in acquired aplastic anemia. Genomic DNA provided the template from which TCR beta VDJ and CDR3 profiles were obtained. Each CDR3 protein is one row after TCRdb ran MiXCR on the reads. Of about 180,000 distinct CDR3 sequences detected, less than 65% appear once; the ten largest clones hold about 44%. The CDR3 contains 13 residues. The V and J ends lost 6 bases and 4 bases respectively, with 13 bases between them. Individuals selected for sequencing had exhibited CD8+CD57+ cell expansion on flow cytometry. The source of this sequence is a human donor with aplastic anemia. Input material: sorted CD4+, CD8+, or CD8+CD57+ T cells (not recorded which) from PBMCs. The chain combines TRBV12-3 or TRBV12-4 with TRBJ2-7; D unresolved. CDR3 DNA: TGTGCCAGCAGGGATGGGCTTAAGTACGAGCAGTACTTC. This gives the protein CASRDGLKYEQYF.